This T cell receptor beta chain was identified in a study of T-cell reconstitution after alpha-beta-depleted transplantation in children. Comment on this clonotype: Its cognate antigen is unknown.

Looked up from germline, CDR1 is SGHVS and CDR2 is FNYEAQ. This CDR3 is 16 amino acids long. Trimming shortened V by 2 bases and J by 0 bases, and 13 bases separated the two germline ends. The study's findings and limits: Expanded graft clones, several hundred of them, were reportedly the source of alpha-beta T cells about two months after transplant. Surviving recipient T cells and thymic progenitors accounted for the high day-60 TCRbeta diversity observed in some patients. T cells produced anew were the main source of T-cell counts and diversity one year after transplant.

Preparation of the TCRbeta library involved a method that used unique molecular identifiers. TCRdb recomputed calls from the PCR reads with MiXCR, one row per CDR3 protein. The data hold approximately 31,000 distinct CDR3 sequences, with approximately 6.5% observed a single time. The chain has TRBV7-6 and TRBJ1-1; maybe TRBD1 (5 bases). The specimen comprised peripheral blood, sampled 60 days after TCRalphabeta/CD19-depleted stem cell transplant. This clonotype originated in a child in the first two years of life who had a stem cell transplant for acute myeloid leukemia, so the T cells may come from the graft donor. The CDR3 loop reads CASSLQQVVMNTEAFF. The DNA of the CDR3 is TGTGCCAGCAGCTTACAACAGGTGGTCATGAACACTGAAGCTTTCTTT.